These T cell receptor beta chains were read from a single sample in a study of shared clonotypes between healthy human individuals. The data were produced by immunoSEQ multiplex PCR, yet TCRdb's version contains in-frame clones alone and is incomplete. The sample includes 2.5 million or so clones, around nine tenths of them seen just once. Sequenced material: naive CD4+ T cells sorted from blood. Receptors were obtained from a man between 18 and 35 years old in good health. CDR3s include the opening cysteine and the closing phenylalanine or tryptophan. D genes are given only for firm matches. Clone size is not always given. Where it is, it says once, few, many or a class for expanded clones.

V gene	D gene	clone size	J gene	CDR3 protein	CDR3 DNA
TRBV5-1	TRBD2	once	TRBJ2-3	CASSRLTSETDTQYF	TGCGCCAGCAGCCGCCTGACTAGCGAAACAGATACGCAGTATTTT
TRBV7-9	NA	NA	TRBJ2-1	CASSLPLTVSSYNEQFF	TGTGCCAGCAGTTTACCCCTCACAGTGAGCTCCTACAATGAGCAGTTCTTC
TRBV6-5	NA	NA	TRBJ1-5	CASRRDPTTGQPQHF	TGTGCCAGCAGGAGGGACCCTACCACGGGTCAGCCCCAGCATTTT
TRBV5-4	NA	NA	TRBJ2-1	CASSLRGPAYNEQFF	TGTGCCAGCAGTCTCAGGGGACCCGCCTACAATGAGCAGTTCTTC
TRBV11-2	TRBD1	NA	TRBJ2-1	CASSLDQGRGINEQFF	TGTGCCAGCAGCTTAGATCAGGGCAGGGGGATCAATGAGCAGTTCTTC
TRBV5-8	TRBD1	NA	TRBJ1-5	CASSYRGTGQPQHF	TGTGCCAGCAGCTACAGGGGAACGGGTCAGCCCCAGCATTTT
TRBV11-2	NA	NA	TRBJ1-5	CASSFSAGGNQPQHF	TGTGCCAGCAGCTTTTCGGCAGGGGGCAATCAGCCCCAGCATTTT
TRBV2	TRBD2	NA	TRBJ2-2	CASSPIASGGELFF	TGTGCCAGCAGTCCTATTGCTAGCGGCGGGGAGCTGTTTTTT
TRBV7-2	NA	NA	TRBJ1-5	CASTEFNQPQHF	TGTGCCAGCACCGAATTCAATCAGCCCCAGCATTTT
TRBV30	NA	NA	TRBJ1-3	CAWCRGTGNTIYF	TGTGCCTGGTGTAGGGGGACTGGAAATACCATATATTTT
TRBV19	TRBD2	NA	TRBJ2-3	CASSILAGAGDTQYF	TGTGCCAGTAGTATTTTAGCGGGAGCGGGGGATACGCAGTATTTT
TRBV6-1	TRBD2	NA	TRBJ2-5	CASSGLAGVTETQYF	TGTGCCAGCAGTGGACTAGCGGGGGTTACAGAGACCCAGTACTTC
TRBV11-2	NA	NA	TRBJ2-2	CASSSDSGGFTGELFF	TGTGCCAGCAGCTCGGACTCCGGGGGTTTCACCGGGGAGCTGTTTTTT
TRBV10-3	NA	NA	TRBJ1-2	CATLGLGDYGYTF	TGTGCCACCCTAGGACTGGGGGATTATGGCTACACCTTC
TRBV6-5	TRBD2	NA	TRBJ2-7	CASSYSQRLAGFEQYF	TGTGCCAGCAGTTACTCTCAGCGGCTAGCGGGGTTCGAGCAGTACTTC
TRBV19	NA	NA	TRBJ1-1	CASSIESAGWTEAFF	TGTGCCAGTAGTATAGAATCCGCAGGGTGGACTGAAGCTTTCTTT
TRBV28	TRBD1	NA	TRBJ2-7	CASSLGQVEEQYF	TGTGCCAGCAGCCTGGGACAGGTCGAAGAGCAGTACTTC
TRBV15	TRBD2	once	TRBJ2-7	CATSVLAGGPGEQYF	TGTGCCACCAGCGTCCTAGCGGGAGGGCCCGGCGAGCAGTACTTC
TRBV2	NA	NA	TRBJ2-5	CASTRKSLGKTFQETQYF	TGTGCCAGCACCCGAAAGTCCCTGGGAAAGACCTTCCAAGAGACCCAGTACTTC
TRBV6-1	NA	few	TRBJ1-5	CASKNGQPQHF	TGTGCCAGCAAGAATGGGCAGCCCCAGCATTTT
TRBV7-2	NA	NA	TRBJ2-5	CASSLRGETQYF	TGTGCCAGCAGCCTCCGCGGGGAGACCCAGTACTTC
TRBV6-5	TRBD2	NA	TRBJ2-5	CASSWGLQETQYF	TGTGCCAGCAGTTGGGGACTACAAGAGACCCAGTACTTC
TRBV7-6	NA	few	TRBJ1-5	CASSSAAGQGQPQHF	TGTGCCAGCAGCTCGGCCGCAGGGCAGGGTCAGCCCCAGCATTTT
TRBV7-8	NA	once	TRBJ1-1	CASSKLTGTVNTEAFF	TGTGCCAGCAGCAAACTCACCGGGACGGTTAACACTGAAGCTTTCTTT
TRBV7-2	NA	once	TRBJ2-7	CASSQAAGSYEQYF	TGTGCCAGCAGTCAGGCGGCAGGGTCCTACGAGCAGTACTTC
TRBV5-1	NA	NA	TRBJ1-3	CASSRQALSGNTIYF	TGCGCCAGCAGCCGACAGGCGCTCTCTGGAAACACCATATATTTT
TRBV9	NA	NA	TRBJ1-6	CASSVGLGSVNSPLHF	TGTGCCAGCAGCGTAGGGCTCGGGAGCGTGAATTCACCCCTCCACTTT
TRBV7-7	TRBD1	NA	TRBJ2-1	CASSRGQASYNEQFF	TGTGCTAGCAGCCGCGGACAGGCGTCCTACAATGAGCAGTTCTTC
TRBV27	NA	once	TRBJ1-5	CASSLEKGQPQHF	TGTGCCAGCAGTTTGGAAAAGGGGCAGCCCCAGCATTTT
TRBV9	NA	NA	TRBJ1-1	CASSPLGHSNTEAFF	TGTGCCAGCAGCCCCCTCGGGCATTCGAACACTGAAGCTTTCTTT